The 4 T cell receptor beta chains presented below share a single source sample, sequenced in a study of tumor and adjacent non-tumor tissue in lung cancer (dated by TCRdb to 2016 to 2019). Preparation of the library involved multiplex PCR. Sequenced on an Illumina HiSeq 2500. Following protocols modified from ARM-PCR, the researchers constructed TCRbeta libraries through three rounds of nested PCR with primers (Table S4). Using fastp at Q25 and MiXCR, TCRdb reprocessed the public reads and kept productive beta chains. Records with the same CDR3 protein are collapsed into one entry carrying the most frequent genes and DNA. This sample gives just over 200,000 distinct CDR3 sequences in total; about 76% of them show up just once. Around 25% of the sample is taken by the ten largest. RNA was extracted from bulk unsorted tissue and checked for quality with a NanoDrop ND-1000 and an Agilent 2100. The source material was lung tumor tissue. The origin of the receptors is a man aged 55 to 70 with non-small cell lung cancer.

A note on this clonotype: A read error may explain this, as a much larger clone is one base away. V and J are TRBV20-1 and TRBJ1-4; D gene unclear. Germline V gene data show CDR1 as DFQATT and CDR2 as SNEGSKA (reference sequence). The CDR3 sequence is 13 residues long. As DNA, the CDR3 is TGCAATGCTAGAGCGGGGAAGGAAGAAAAACTGTTTTTT. This translates into CNARAGKEEKLFF.

This clonotype was observed at least ten times. This sequence joins TRBV12-3 or TRBV12-4 and TRBJ2-7; a weak D match, TRBD1 (6 bases). The germline V and J ends were trimmed by 5 bases and 6 bases, with 14 bases remaining between them. The CDR3 consists of 13 residues. The CDR3 nucleotides are TGTGCCAGCAGTCGAACAGGGACCGGCGAGCAGTACTTC. Residues: CASSRTGTGEQYF.

This chain links TRBV20-1 with TRBJ2-5; D may correspond to TRBD1 or TRBD2 (5 bases each). Per the germline V gene, CDR1 is DFQATT and CDR2 is SNEGSKA (reference sequence). The CDR3 length is 12 residues. With 7 bases removed from V and 5 bases from J, the gap between germline ends came to 14 bases. The CDR3: CSVSGWGETQYF. The CDR3 coding sequence is TGCAGTGTTTCGGGGTGGGGGGAGACCCAGTACTTC.

To note about this clonotype: Since a much larger clone is just one base distant, this may be a read error. The V and J genes are TRBV5-6 and TRBJ1-4; D is uncertain. Germline CDR1 is SGHDT and CDR2 is YYEEEE. The CDR3 has 16 amino acids. Deletions cut 2 bases from V and 8 bases from J, with 19 bases between. CDR3 amino acids: CASSFWTGHLMEKLFF. CDR3 sequence (DNA): TGTGCCAGCAGCTTCTGGACGGGTCATTTGATGGAAAAACTGTTTTTT.